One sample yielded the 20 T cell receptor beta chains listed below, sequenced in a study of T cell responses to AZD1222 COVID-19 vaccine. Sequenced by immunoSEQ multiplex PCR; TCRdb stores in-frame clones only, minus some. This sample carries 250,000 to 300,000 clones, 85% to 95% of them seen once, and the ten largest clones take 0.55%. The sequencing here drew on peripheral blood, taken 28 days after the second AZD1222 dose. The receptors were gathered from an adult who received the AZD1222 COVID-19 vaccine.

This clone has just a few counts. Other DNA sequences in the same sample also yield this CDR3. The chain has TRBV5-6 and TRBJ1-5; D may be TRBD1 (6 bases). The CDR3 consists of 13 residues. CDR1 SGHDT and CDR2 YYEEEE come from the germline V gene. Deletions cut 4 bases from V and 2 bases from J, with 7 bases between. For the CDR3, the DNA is TGTGCCAGCAGCCGGACAGGCAATCAGCCCCAGCATTTT. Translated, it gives CASSRTGNQPQHF.

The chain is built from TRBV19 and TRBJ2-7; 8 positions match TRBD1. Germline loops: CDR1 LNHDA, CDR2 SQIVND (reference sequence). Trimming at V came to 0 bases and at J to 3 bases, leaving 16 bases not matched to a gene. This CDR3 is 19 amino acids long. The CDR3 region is CASSIDPPASQGVIYEQYF. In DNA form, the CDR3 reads TGTGCCAGTAGTATAGACCCGCCGGCATCACAGGGGGTGATCTACGAGCAGTACTTC.

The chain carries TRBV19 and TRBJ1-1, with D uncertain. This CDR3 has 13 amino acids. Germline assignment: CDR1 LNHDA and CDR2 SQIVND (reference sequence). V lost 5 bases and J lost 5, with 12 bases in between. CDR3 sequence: CASSPSVGTEAFF. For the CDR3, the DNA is TGTGCCAGTAGTCCCTCAGTGGGTACTGAAGCTTTCTTT.

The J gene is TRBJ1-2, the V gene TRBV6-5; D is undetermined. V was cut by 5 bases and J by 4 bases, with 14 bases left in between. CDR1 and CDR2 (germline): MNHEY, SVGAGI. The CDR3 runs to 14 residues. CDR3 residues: CASSPDLPGYGYTF. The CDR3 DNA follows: TGTGCCAGCAGTCCGGACCTCCCGGGCTATGGCTACACCTTC.

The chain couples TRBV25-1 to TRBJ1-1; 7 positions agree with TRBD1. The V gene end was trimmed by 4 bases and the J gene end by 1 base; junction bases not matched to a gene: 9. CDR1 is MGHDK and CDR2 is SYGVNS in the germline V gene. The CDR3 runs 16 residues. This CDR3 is CASSGPRAGGNTEAFF. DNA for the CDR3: TGTGCCAGCAGTGGCCCTAGAGCAGGGGGGAACACTGAAGCTTTCTTT.

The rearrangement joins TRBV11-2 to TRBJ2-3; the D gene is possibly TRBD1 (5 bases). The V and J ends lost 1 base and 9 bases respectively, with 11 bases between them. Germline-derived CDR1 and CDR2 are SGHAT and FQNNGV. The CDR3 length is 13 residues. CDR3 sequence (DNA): TGTGCCAGCAGCTTAGGTATGGCAGGGACGCAGTATTTT. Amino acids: CASSLGMAGTQYF.

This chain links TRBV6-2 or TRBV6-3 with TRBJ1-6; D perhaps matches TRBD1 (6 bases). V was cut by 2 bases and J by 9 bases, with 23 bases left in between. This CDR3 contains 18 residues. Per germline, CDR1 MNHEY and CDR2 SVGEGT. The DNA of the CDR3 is TGTGCCAGCAGTTACGCGCAGGGGACGGAACCTTGGCTTTCACCCCTCCACTTT. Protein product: CASSYAQGTEPWLSPLHF.

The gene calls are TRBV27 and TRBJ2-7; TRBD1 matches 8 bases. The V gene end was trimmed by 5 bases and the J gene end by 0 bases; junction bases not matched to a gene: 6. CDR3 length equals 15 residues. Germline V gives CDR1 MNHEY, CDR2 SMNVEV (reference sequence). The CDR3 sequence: CASSTWTGYSYEQYF. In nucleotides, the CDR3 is TGTGCCAGCAGTACCTGGACAGGGTACTCCTACGAGCAGTACTTC.

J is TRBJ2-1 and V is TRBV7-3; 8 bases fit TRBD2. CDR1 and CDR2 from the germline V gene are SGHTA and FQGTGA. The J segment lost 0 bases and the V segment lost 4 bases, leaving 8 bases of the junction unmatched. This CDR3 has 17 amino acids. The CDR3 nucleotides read TGTGCCAGCAGCTCTAGGACTAGCCAACGCTCCTACAATGAGCAGTTCTTC. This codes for CASSSRTSQRSYNEQFF.

In nucleotides, the CDR3 is TGTGCCAGCAGCGTAGCGGGGGGTGCGAACACCGGGGAGCTGTTTTTT. Translating it yields CASSVAGGANTGELFF. This chain uses TRBV9 with TRBJ2-2, with 7 bases aligning to TRBD2. Germline CDR1 and CDR2: SGDLS and YYNGEE. This CDR3 contains 16 residues. V gave up 0 bases and J gave up 0 bases; unmatched junction bases: 2.

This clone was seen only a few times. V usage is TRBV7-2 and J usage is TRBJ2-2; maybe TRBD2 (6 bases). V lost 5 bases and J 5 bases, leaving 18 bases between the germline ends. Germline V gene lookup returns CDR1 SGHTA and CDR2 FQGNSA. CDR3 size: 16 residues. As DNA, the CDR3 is TGTGCCAGCAGCCTCCCGAGTCCGGGGGTAACCGGGGAGCTGTTTTTT. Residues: CASSLPSPGVTGELFF.

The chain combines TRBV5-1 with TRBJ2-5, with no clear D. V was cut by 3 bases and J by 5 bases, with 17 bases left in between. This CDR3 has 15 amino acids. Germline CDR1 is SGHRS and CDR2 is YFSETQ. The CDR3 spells CASSYGSAARETQYF. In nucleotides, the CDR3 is TGCGCCAGCAGCTACGGATCGGCAGCCCGGGAGACCCAGTACTTC.

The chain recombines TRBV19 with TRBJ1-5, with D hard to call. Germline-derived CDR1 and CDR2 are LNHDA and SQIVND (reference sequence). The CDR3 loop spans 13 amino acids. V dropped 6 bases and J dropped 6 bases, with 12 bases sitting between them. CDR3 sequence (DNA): TGTGCCAGTAGATACACCATGGGTCAGCCCCAGCATTTT. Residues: CASRYTMGQPQHF.

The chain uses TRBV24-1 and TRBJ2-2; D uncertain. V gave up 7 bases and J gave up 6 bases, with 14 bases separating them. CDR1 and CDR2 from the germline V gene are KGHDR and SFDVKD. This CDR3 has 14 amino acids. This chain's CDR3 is CATSEVRNAGELFF. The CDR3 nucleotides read TGTGCCACCAGCGAGGTCAGAAATGCCGGGGAGCTGTTTTTT.

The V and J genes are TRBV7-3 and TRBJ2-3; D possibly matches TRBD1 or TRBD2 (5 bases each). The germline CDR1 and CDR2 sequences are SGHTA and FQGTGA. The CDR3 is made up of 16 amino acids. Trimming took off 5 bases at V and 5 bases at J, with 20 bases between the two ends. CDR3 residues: CASSPKGKRGRDTQYF. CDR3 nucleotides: TGTGCCAGCAGCCCTAAGGGGAAACGGGGAAGAGATACGCAGTATTTT.

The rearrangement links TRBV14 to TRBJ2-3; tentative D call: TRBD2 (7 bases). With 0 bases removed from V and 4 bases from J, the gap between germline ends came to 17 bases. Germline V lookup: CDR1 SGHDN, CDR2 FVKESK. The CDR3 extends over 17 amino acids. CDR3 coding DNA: TGTGCCAGCAGCCAAGAGAGGGGGGGCCGAGGGGCAGATACGCAGTATTTT. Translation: CASSQERGGRGADTQYF.

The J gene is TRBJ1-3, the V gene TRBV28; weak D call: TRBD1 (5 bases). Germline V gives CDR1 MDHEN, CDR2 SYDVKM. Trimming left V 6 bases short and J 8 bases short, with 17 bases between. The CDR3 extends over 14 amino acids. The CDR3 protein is CASRSPGRVDTIYF. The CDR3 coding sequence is TGTGCCAGCAGATCCCCGGGCAGGGTTGACACCATATATTTT.

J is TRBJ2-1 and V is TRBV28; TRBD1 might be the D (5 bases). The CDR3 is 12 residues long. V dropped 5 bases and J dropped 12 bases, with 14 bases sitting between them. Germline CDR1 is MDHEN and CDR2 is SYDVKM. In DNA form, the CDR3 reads TGTGCCAGCAGTGCGTCCAGGGAAGTGCAGTTCTTC. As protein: CASSASREVQFF.

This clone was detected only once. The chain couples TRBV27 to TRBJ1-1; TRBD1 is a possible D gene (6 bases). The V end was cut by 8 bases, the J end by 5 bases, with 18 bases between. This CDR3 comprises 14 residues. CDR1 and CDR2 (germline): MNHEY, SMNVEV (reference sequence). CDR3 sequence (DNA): TGTGCCAGCTTCCCCCCCATCAGGGGTACTGAAGCTTTCTTT. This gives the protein CASFPPIRGTEAFF.

The CDR3, as DNA: TGTGCCAGCAGCCCTGGCGGGTTGAGTAGCGGGACCTACGAGCAGTACTTC. Protein product: CASSPGGLSSGTYEQYF. This chain links TRBV3-1 (or the pseudogene TRBV3-2) with TRBJ2-7, with TRBD2 matching over 8 bases. Germline CDR1 is LGHDT and CDR2 is YNNKEL (reference sequence). The ends lost 4 bases at V and 2 bases at J; junction bases unmatched: 13. CDR3 length: 17 amino acids.